The rows below give T cell receptor beta chains drawn from one sample of a study of cytomegalovirus exposure and HLA in healthy donors. Generated by immunoSEQ multiplex PCR, the TCRdb table keeps only in-frame clones and is missing some. Of approximately 110,000 clones in the sample, around four fifths were seen once. The specimen sequenced was PBMCs. These receptors originate from a woman in her forties or fifties in good health and CMV-seropositive. CDR3s include the opening cysteine and the closing phenylalanine or tryptophan. Fields, in order: clone size, D gene, V gene, J gene, CDR3 protein, CDR3 DNA. The D gene is left open where the match is weak. Where a row states a size, it is once, few, many or the class of an expanded clone; other rows omit it.

clone_size: -; d_call: -; v_call: TRBV11-3; j_call: TRBJ2-5; cdr3_aa: CASSLVADPMETQYF; cdr3_nt: TGTGCCAGCAGCCTCGTAGCCGACCCGATGGAGACCCAGTACTTC
clone_size: few; d_call: -; v_call: TRBV11-3; j_call: TRBJ2-2; cdr3_aa: CASSKAPPGVGTGELFF; cdr3_nt: TGTGCCAGCAGCAAAGCCCCACCCGGGGTAGGGACCGGGGAGCTGTTTTTT
clone_size: few; d_call: -; v_call: TRBV19; j_call: TRBJ2-6; cdr3_aa: CASSRQGNGGANGLTF; cdr3_nt: TGTGCCAGTAGTAGGCAGGGTAATGGTGGGGCCAACGGCCTGACTTTC
clone_size: -; d_call: -; v_call: TRBV2; j_call: TRBJ1-2; cdr3_aa: CASSEEGGYGYTF; cdr3_nt: TGTGCCAGCAGTGAAGAAGGGGGCTATGGCTACACCTTC
clone_size: -; d_call: -; v_call: TRBV18; j_call: TRBJ2-7; cdr3_aa: CASSPSLRPGGGNEQYF; cdr3_nt: TGTGCCAGCTCACCATCTTTACGGCCCGGCGGAGGAAACGAGCAGTACTTC
clone_size: -; d_call: TRBD2; v_call: TRBV6-6; j_call: TRBJ2-7; cdr3_aa: CASSSSSGGDEQYF; cdr3_nt: TGTGCCAGCAGTTCTTCTAGCGGGGGCGACGAGCAGTACTTC
clone_size: -; d_call: TRBD2; v_call: TRBV29-1; j_call: TRBJ2-1; cdr3_aa: CSGSGRDNEQFF; cdr3_nt: TGCAGCGGGAGCGGGAGGGACAATGAGCAGTTCTTC
clone_size: -; d_call: TRBD1; v_call: TRBV5-1; j_call: TRBJ1-1; cdr3_aa: CASSDRAGNTEAFF; cdr3_nt: TGCGCCAGCTCTGACAGGGCAGGGAACACTGAAGCTTTCTTT
clone_size: -; d_call: -; v_call: TRBV19; j_call: TRBJ1-2; cdr3_aa: CASSPGEGRNYGYTF; cdr3_nt: TGTGCCAGTAGTCCAGGGGAGGGTAGGAACTATGGCTACACCTTC
clone_size: once; d_call: TRBD1; v_call: TRBV2; j_call: TRBJ1-4; cdr3_aa: CASSVQGATNEKLFF; cdr3_nt: TGTGCCAGCAGTGTACAGGGGGCAACTAATGAAAAACTGTTTTTT
clone_size: -; d_call: -; v_call: TRBV10-3; j_call: TRBJ2-1; cdr3_aa: CAIRSGLEDEQFF; cdr3_nt: TGTGCCATCCGATCGGGACTTGAGGATGAGCAGTTCTTC
clone_size: -; d_call: TRBD2; v_call: TRBV5-4; j_call: TRBJ2-5; cdr3_aa: CASSLAASGRETQYF; cdr3_nt: TGTGCCAGCAGCTTGGCGGCTAGCGGGCGGGAGACCCAGTACTTC
clone_size: -; d_call: TRBD2; v_call: TRBV7-2; j_call: TRBJ2-3; cdr3_aa: CASSFTSGNTDTQYF; cdr3_nt: TGTGCCAGCAGCTTCACTAGCGGGAACACAGATACGCAGTATTTT
clone_size: few; d_call: TRBD1; v_call: TRBV6-1; j_call: TRBJ2-7; cdr3_aa: CASSRGQNYEQYF; cdr3_nt: TGTGCCAGCTCAAGGGGACAGAACTACGAGCAGTACTTC
clone_size: -; d_call: -; v_call: TRBV27; j_call: TRBJ2-4; cdr3_aa: CASSWASIQYF; cdr3_nt: TGTGCCAGCAGTTGGGCGAGCATTCAGTACTTC
clone_size: few; d_call: -; v_call: TRBV25-1; j_call: TRBJ1-2; cdr3_aa: CASSPNRHYGYTF; cdr3_nt: TGTGCCAGCTCCCCGAACAGACACTATGGCTACACCTTC
clone_size: -; d_call: -; v_call: TRBV2; j_call: TRBJ2-6; cdr3_aa: CASSETRVRGANVLTF; cdr3_nt: TGTGCCAGCAGCGAGACCAGGGTGAGGGGGGCCAACGTCCTGACTTTC
clone_size: -; d_call: TRBD1; v_call: TRBV7-9; j_call: TRBJ1-1; cdr3_aa: CSSSPEGTVNTEAFF; cdr3_nt: TGTTCCAGCAGCCCAGAAGGGACAGTGAACACTGAAGCTTTCTTT
clone_size: -; d_call: -; v_call: TRBV29-1; j_call: TRBJ2-1; cdr3_aa: CSVEDQVSSYNEQFF; cdr3_nt: TGCAGCGTTGAAGATCAGGTCAGCTCCTACAATGAGCAGTTCTTC
clone_size: -; d_call: -; v_call: TRBV7-9; j_call: TRBJ1-1; cdr3_aa: CSSSYQQVNTEAFF; cdr3_nt: TGTTCCAGCAGCTACCAACAGGTGAACACTGAAGCTTTCTTT